This T cell receptor (beta chain) was obtained from a study of tumor and adjacent non-tumor tissue in lung cancer. Overall study context: The patients, approximately nine men and about 5 women, were about 31 to 76 with stage I to III disease. Each sample yielded approximately 4.2 million productive TCRbeta reads on average. Study conclusions and caveats: Tumor tissue had significantly higher TCR diversity than normal lung. Tumor TCR diversity, when higher, was linked to shorter survival.

No cell sorting was done before RNA was extracted from the tissue. This non-tumor lung sample came from over 3 cm beyond the tumor edge. Comments on this clonotype: Its antigen is still unknown. Relative to the germline gene, one junction end is altered; a read error may explain this.

Germline CDR1 and CDR2: SGHAT and FQDESV (reference sequence). This CDR3 has 13 amino acids. TCRbeta libraries were built with three rounds of nested PCR, modified from ARM-PCR. TCRdb fed the multiplex PCR reads into MiXCR, producing one record per CDR3 protein. The table includes some 100,000 distinct CDR3 sequences, roughly two thirds detected once. Specimen: distant non-tumor lung tissue. The chain combines TRBV11-1 with TRBJ2-1; D is unresolved. The receptor comes from a man aged 30 to 39 with non-small cell lung cancer. In DNA, the CDR3 is TGTGCCAGCAGCTCCCCTCGGGTCTATGAGCAGTTATTC. As protein: CASSSPRVYEQLF.